What follows describes a single T cell receptor beta chain. The authors sequenced TCR beta from blood CD8+ and CD4+ T cells. While CD8+ and CD4+ T cells were isolated negatively, TEMRA cells were enriched by FACS. After extraction with the RNeasy kit, about 0.45 to 1 ug of the RNA was reverse transcribed using random hexamers. Multiplex immunoSEQ PCR targeted 54 Vbeta and 13 Jbeta TCR beta segments. TCRdb processed the immunoSEQ multiplex PCR reads anew with MiXCR; each CDR3 protein has one entry. The sample lists 80,000 or so distinct CDR3 sequences, approximately 94% seen once, with about 0.54% in the top ten. The CDR3 runs 13 residues. V shed 5 bases, J shed 4 bases, and the junction held 4 bases outside the gene matches. The record originates from a study of CD8 T cells in Susac syndrome. The wider study: When their blood was taken, patients with Susac syndrome were therapy-naive, taking corticosteroids, or taking intravenous immunoglobulin alone.

Sequencing used CD4+ T cells from PBMCs. This chain connects TRBV12-3 or TRBV12-4 to TRBJ1-1, with 7 bases fitting TRBD1. This receptor was identified in a human donor with Susac syndrome. The CDR3 DNA sequence: TGTGCCAGCAGTAATACAGGGGTCACTGAAGCTTTCTTT. It encodes CASSNTGVTEAFF.